These 26 T cell receptor beta chains came from one sample sequenced in a study of shared clonotypes between healthy human individuals. TCRdb's table, derived via immunoSEQ multiplex PCR, lists solely in-frame clones and lacks some. The profile shows over 2 million clones, 95% of them singletons. The sequenced material came from naive CD4+ T cells sorted from blood. Subset: CD45RA+ positively selected. The receptors stem from a man aged 18-30 years in good health.

V gene TRBV6-6 combines with J gene TRBJ2-1; tentatively, D is TRBD1 (5 bases). The length of the CDR3 is 14 residues. Deletions cut 7 bases from V and 9 bases from J, with 19 bases between. Germline V CDR1 and CDR2: MNHNY, SVGAGI (reference sequence). The CDR3 nucleotides read TGTGCCAGCAACTCAGGACGCTGGGGCAGTGAGCAGTTCTTC. Its protein product is CASNSGRWGSEQFF.

This rearrangement joins TRBV5-1 to TRBJ1-3; D ambiguous. Deletions cut 2 bases from V and 2 bases from J, with 11 bases between. Germline loops: CDR1 SGHRS, CDR2 YFSETQ. The CDR3 runs 15 residues. The CDR3 bases are TGCGCCAGCAGCTTAGACACTTTCACTGGAAACACCATATATTTT. It translates to CASSLDTFTGNTIYF.

CDR3 in amino acids: CASSIGGSSYNEQFF. The CDR3 DNA is TGTGCCAGCAGCATAGGGGGGAGCTCCTACAATGAGCAGTTCTTC. The chain recombines TRBV9 with TRBJ2-1; D may match TRBD1 or TRBD2 (6 bases each). The CDR3 is 15 residues long. CDR1 SGDLS and CDR2 YYNGEE come from the germline V gene. Trimming removed 4 bases from V and 0 bases from J, with 11 bases in between.

The chain couples TRBV5-4 to TRBJ2-7, with TRBD2 matching over 13 bases. The V gene's germline CDR1 is SGHNT and CDR2 YYREEE (reference sequence). This CDR3 comprises 17 residues. Trimming removed 4 bases from V and 5 bases from J; junction bases left unmatched: 12. The CDR3: CASSPAETSGRADEQYF. The CDR3 coding sequence is TGTGCCAGCAGCCCGGCAGAAACTAGCGGGAGGGCCGACGAGCAGTACTTC.

This clone was detected once. This chain links TRBV11-2 with TRBJ2-5; D possibly corresponds to TRBD1 (5 bases). Germline V gives CDR1 SGHAT, CDR2 FQNNGV. Trimming cost V 0 bases and J 5 bases, with 13 bases left between them. The CDR3 spans 15 residues. In nucleotides, the CDR3 is TGTGCCAGCAGCTTAGAAGGGGTAGTATGGGAGACCCAGTACTTC. Protein: CASSLEGVVWETQYF.

The gene calls are TRBV19 and TRBJ2-7, with 10 nucleotides matching TRBD1. The germline V gene has CDR1 LNHDA and CDR2 SQIVND (reference sequence). After removal of 1 base from V and 6 bases from J, the junction contained 6 bases not matched to a gene. This CDR3 comprises 15 residues. Here the CDR3 DNA reads TGTGCCAGTAGTATAGGCGGGACAGGGGCCTCCGAGCAGTACTTC. This gives the protein CASSIGGTGASEQYF.

Turning to this clone: This sample also contains other DNA sequences that code for the same CDR3. The chain joins TRBV11-2 to TRBJ2-7, with TRBD2 as a possible D gene (5 bases). V lost 5 bases and J lost 4, with 9 bases in between. This CDR3 is 12 amino acids long. CDR1 is SGHAT and CDR2 is FQNNGV in the germline V gene. The CDR3 sequence is CASSQGSYEQYF. CDR3 nucleotides: TGTGCCAGCAGCCAAGGGAGTTACGAGCAGTACTTC.

The V gene is TRBV7-9, the J gene TRBJ2-7; a weak D match, TRBD2 (5 bases). The CDR3 is 15 amino acids. The V end was cut by 4 bases, the J end by 4 bases, with 17 bases between. Germline CDR1 SEHNR, CDR2 FQNEAQ (reference sequence). This chain's CDR3 is CASSSLWGVRYEQYF. In DNA, the CDR3 is TGTGCCAGCAGCTCTCTATGGGGAGTGAGATACGAGCAGTACTTC.

The rearrangement links TRBV10-1 to TRBJ2-4, with D maybe TRBD1 (6 bases). Trimming cost V 5 bases and J 7 bases, with 15 bases left between them. The CDR3 extends over 14 amino acids. CDR1 and CDR2 (germline): WNHNN, SYGVQD (reference sequence). CDR3 DNA sequence: TGCGCCAGCAGTCCCGCAGGGGCACCGAACATTCAGTACTTC. It codes for CASSPAGAPNIQYF.

The rearrangement links TRBV7-2 to TRBJ2-1; 7 bases fit TRBD2. CDR1 and CDR2 from the germline V gene are SGHTA and FQGNSA. V lost 10 bases, J lost 0 bases, and 3 bases stayed unmatched. The CDR3 has 13 residues. CDR3 loop: CATSGNSYNEQFF. The CDR3 DNA is TGTGCCACTAGCGGAAACTCCTACAATGAGCAGTTCTTC.

The rearrangement links TRBV18 to TRBJ2-7, with D uncertain. Trimming pared 3 bases from V and 3 bases from J, leaving 9 bases between. CDR3 length: 13 residues. CDR1 and CDR2 (germline): KGHSH, LQKENI. Here the CDR3 DNA reads TGTGCCAGCTCACCCCTGGACGGCTACGAGCAGTACTTC. This gives the protein CASSPLDGYEQYF.

With regard to this clone: Additional DNA sequences in this sample encode the identical CDR3. V and J are TRBV28 and TRBJ1-2; possibly TRBD1 for D (5 bases). Germline lookup yields CDR1 MDHEN and CDR2 SYDVKM. Trimming took off 3 bases at V and 2 bases at J, with 10 bases between the two ends. This CDR3 spans 14 amino acids. CDR3 sequence reads: CASSLAGTNYGYTF. As DNA, the CDR3 is TGTGCCAGCAGTTTGGCTGGGACGAACTATGGCTACACCTTC.

A note on this clone: Other DNA sequences of this sample code for an identical CDR3. For the CDR3, the DNA is TGCGCCAGCAGCCGGGGTCAGAACACCGGGGAGCTGTTTTTT. This encodes CASSRGQNTGELFF. The chain is built from TRBV5-1 and TRBJ2-2; TRBD2 might be the D (5 bases). Germline CDR1 and CDR2: SGHRS and YFSETQ. Trimming shortened V by 4 bases and J by 1 base, and 8 bases separated the two germline ends. CDR3 size: 14 residues.

The table lists this clone with a count of one. V and J are TRBV6-1 and TRBJ2-1; the D is unclear. With 4 bases removed from V and 0 bases from J, the gap between germline ends came to 19 bases. Germline V gene sequence: CDR1 MNHNS, CDR2 SASEGT. There are 18 residues in the CDR3. The CDR3 coding sequence is TGTGCCAGCAGTGCCTTTGGCGGTACGGGTAGCTCCTACAATGAGCAGTTCTTC. This translates into CASSAFGGTGSSYNEQFF.

The rearrangement joins TRBV7-2 to TRBJ1-1, with 9 bases identical to TRBD1. The CDR3 totals 17 residues. V was clipped by 6 bases and J by 4 bases; unmatched bases: 15. CDR1 and CDR2 from the germline V gene are SGHTA and FQGNSA. The CDR3 region has the DNA TGTGCCAGCAGATACACCGGGACAGGGCCCGTTGGCACTGAAGCTTTCTTT. This codes for CASRYTGTGPVGTEAFF.

This clone was observed once. This chain joins TRBV10-3 and TRBJ1-2; 9 bases line up with TRBD1. The ends lost 3 bases at V and 4 bases at J; junction bases unmatched: 3. The germline V gene encodes CDR1 ENHRY and CDR2 SYGVKD. The CDR3 contains 14 residues. The CDR3 is CAISETGGTYGYTF. Written as DNA, the CDR3 is TGTGCCATCAGTGAAACAGGGGGCACCTATGGCTACACCTTC.

This chain links TRBV7-2 with TRBJ2-7; no clear D gene. Trimming stripped 4 bases from V and 4 bases from J, with 14 bases between. Looked up from germline, CDR1 is SGHTA and CDR2 is FQGNSA. The CDR3 length is 14 residues. This CDR3 reads CASSSDPWLYEQYF. CDR3 in DNA: TGTGCCAGCAGCTCCGACCCCTGGTTGTACGAGCAGTACTTC.

This chain uses TRBV10-1 with TRBJ1-5; weak D call: TRBD1 (6 bases). CDR3 length equals 18 residues. Germline CDR1 is WNHNN and CDR2 is SYGVQD (reference sequence). V gave up 8 bases and J gave up 3 bases, with 26 bases separating them. The CDR3 DNA sequence: TGCGCCAGCGGCCCTACCGCGAGGGGGAGTGTCGCCAATCAGCCCCAGCATTTT. Protein sequence: CASGPTARGSVANQPQHF.

The chain joins TRBV19 to TRBJ2-1, with D tentatively TRBD1 or TRBD2 (6 bases each). V lost 7 bases, J lost 3 bases, and 19 bases lay in between. Germline lookup yields CDR1 LNHDA and CDR2 SQIVND (reference sequence). The CDR3 length is 16 residues. As DNA, the CDR3 is TGTGCCAGTACCCGATCCGGACAGACTAGCTACAATGAGCAGTTCTTC. Its translation: CASTRSGQTSYNEQFF.

The chain employs TRBV7-9 and TRBJ2-4, with D perhaps TRBD1 (6 bases). The V end was cut by 5 bases, the J end by 0 bases, with 14 bases between. Germline lookup yields CDR1 SEHNR and CDR2 FQNEAQ (reference sequence). CDR3 length: 16 amino acids. CDR3 sequence reads: CASSRSGAGAKNIQYF. The CDR3 DNA reads as TGTGCCAGCAGCCGATCAGGGGCAGGAGCCAAAAACATTCAGTACTTC.

The V and J genes are TRBV14 and TRBJ2-7, with D possibly TRBD1 on 5 matching bases. This CDR3 has 16 amino acids. With 0 bases removed from V and 6 bases from J, the gap between germline ends came to 18 bases. Germline values: CDR1 SGHDN, CDR2 FVKESK. The CDR3 DNA is TGTGCCAGCAGCCAAGAATCCGGTAAGGGGCACTTCGAGCAGTACTTC. It encodes CASSQESGKGHFEQYF.

This chain connects TRBV5-3 to TRBJ2-1; maybe TRBD2 (6 bases). TRBV5-3 is noted as an ORF with a role that remains uncertain. V was cut by 6 bases and J by 5 bases, with 18 bases left in between. This CDR3 has 15 residues. The CDR3 bases are TGTGCCAGAATGCACTTCCGAGGGACTCACAATGAGCAGTTCTTC. Translation: CARMHFRGTHNEQFF.

This chain uses TRBV6-6 with TRBJ1-5, with TRBD1 matching over 7 bases. The CDR3 has 16 amino acids. From germline, CDR1 is MNHNY and CDR2 SVGAGI (reference sequence). V lost 5 bases and J lost 4; bases outside the gene matches: 11. This CDR3 is CASSTQPDRANQPQHF. CDR3 DNA: TGTGCCAGCAGTACTCAACCCGACAGGGCAAATCAGCCCCAGCATTTT.

The J gene is TRBJ2-2, the V gene TRBV2; D is undetermined. The V gene's germline CDR1 is SNHLY and CDR2 FYNNEI. Trimming shortened V by 4 bases and J by 3 bases, and 9 bases separated the two germline ends. CDR3 length: 14 amino acids. CDR3 residues: CASSVQGDTGELFF. In DNA form, the CDR3 reads TGTGCCAGCAGTGTCCAAGGTGACACCGGGGAGCTGTTTTTT.

This clone has at least ten counts. Other DNA variants within this sample encode the same CDR3. The chain employs TRBV29-1 and TRBJ1-1; D gene uncertain. The CDR3 has 13 amino acids. V was clipped by 1 base and J by 0 bases, with 6 bases between them. CDR1 and CDR2 (germline): SQVTM, ANQGSEA. The CDR3 spells CSVEGRMNTEAFF. CDR3 in DNA: TGCAGCGTTGAAGGTCGGATGAACACTGAAGCTTTCTTT.

The chain links TRBV6-6 to TRBJ2-7; D assignment may be TRBD1 or TRBD2 (5 bases each). Looked up from germline, CDR1 is MNHNY and CDR2 is SVGAGI (reference sequence). This CDR3 comprises 15 residues. Trimming took off 5 bases at V and 2 bases at J, with 16 bases between the two ends. CDR3 protein: CASSRGTAGAYEQYF. DNA of the CDR3: TGTGCCAGCAGTCGTGGGACCGCCGGGGCCTACGAGCAGTACTTC.